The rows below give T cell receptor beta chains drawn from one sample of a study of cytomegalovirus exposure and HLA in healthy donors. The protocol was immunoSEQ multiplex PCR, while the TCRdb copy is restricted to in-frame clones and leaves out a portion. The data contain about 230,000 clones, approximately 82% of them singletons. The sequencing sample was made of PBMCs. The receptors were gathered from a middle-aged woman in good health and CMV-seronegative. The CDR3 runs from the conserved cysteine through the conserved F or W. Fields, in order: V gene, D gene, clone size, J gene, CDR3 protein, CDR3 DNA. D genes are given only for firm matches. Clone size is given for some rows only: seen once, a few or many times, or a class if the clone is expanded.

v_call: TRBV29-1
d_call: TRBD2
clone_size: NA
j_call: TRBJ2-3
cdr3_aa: CSVTSGGQTDTQYF
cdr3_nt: TGCAGCGTAACTAGCGGGGGACAAACAGATACGCAGTATTTT

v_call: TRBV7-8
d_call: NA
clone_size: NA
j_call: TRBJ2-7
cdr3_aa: CASSLGYHSNQTYEQYF
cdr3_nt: TGTGCCAGCAGCTTAGGTTATCACAGCAATCAGACCTACGAGCAGTACTTC

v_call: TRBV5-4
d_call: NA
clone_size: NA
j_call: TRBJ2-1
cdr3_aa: CASSLVGGHEQFF
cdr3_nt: TGTGCCAGCAGCTTGGTCGGAGGGCATGAGCAGTTCTTC

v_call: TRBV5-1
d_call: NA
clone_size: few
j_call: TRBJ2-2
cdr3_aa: CASSPRTGELFF
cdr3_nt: TGCGCCAGCAGCCCGAGAACCGGGGAGCTGTTTTTT

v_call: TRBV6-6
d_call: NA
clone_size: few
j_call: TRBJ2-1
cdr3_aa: CASSYMRMTYNEQFF
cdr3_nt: TGTGCCAGCAGTTATATGCGCATGACCTACAATGAGCAGTTCTTC

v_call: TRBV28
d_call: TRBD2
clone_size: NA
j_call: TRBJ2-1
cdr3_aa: CASSLLLAGGPLYNEQFF
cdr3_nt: TGTGCCAGCAGTTTGCTACTAGCGGGGGGCCCCCTCTACAATGAGCAGTTCTTC

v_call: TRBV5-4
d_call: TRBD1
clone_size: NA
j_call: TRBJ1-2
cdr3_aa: CASSSPGQGAYGYTF
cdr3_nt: TGTGCCAGCAGCTCCCCGGGACAGGGGGCGTATGGCTACACCTTC

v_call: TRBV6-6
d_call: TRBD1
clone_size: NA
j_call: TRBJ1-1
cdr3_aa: CASSFSGTDNTEAFF
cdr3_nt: TGTGCCAGCAGCTTTTCCGGGACAGATAACACTGAAGCTTTCTTT

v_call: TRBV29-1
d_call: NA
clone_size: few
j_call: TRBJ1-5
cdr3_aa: CSVGEGDQPQHF
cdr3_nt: TGCAGCGTTGGGGAGGGGGATCAGCCCCAGCATTTT

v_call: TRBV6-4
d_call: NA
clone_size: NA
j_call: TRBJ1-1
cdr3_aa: CASSVMGGAFF
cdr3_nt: TGTGCCAGCAGTGTCATGGGGGGGGCTTTCTTT

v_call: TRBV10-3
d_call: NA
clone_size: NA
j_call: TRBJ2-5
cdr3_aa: CAISESNGGETQYF
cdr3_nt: TGTGCCATCAGTGAGTCGAATGGGGGGGAGACCCAGTACTTC

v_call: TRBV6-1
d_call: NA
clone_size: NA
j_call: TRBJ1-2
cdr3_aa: CASSEARGRAGYTF
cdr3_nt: TGTGCCAGCAGTGAAGCTAGGGGCAGGGCGGGCTACACCTTC

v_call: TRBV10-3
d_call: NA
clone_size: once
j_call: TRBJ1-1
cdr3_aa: CAISEATEAFF
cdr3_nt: TGTGCCATCAGTGAAGCCACTGAAGCTTTCTTT

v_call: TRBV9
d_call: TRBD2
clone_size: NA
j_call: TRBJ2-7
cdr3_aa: CASSVDWRGSYEQYF
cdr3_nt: TGTGCCAGCAGCGTAGACTGGCGGGGGTCTTACGAGCAGTACTTC

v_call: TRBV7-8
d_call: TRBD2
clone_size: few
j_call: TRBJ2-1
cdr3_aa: CASSFSGGYNEQFF
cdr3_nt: TGTGCCAGCAGCTTTAGCGGGGGATACAATGAGCAGTTCTTC

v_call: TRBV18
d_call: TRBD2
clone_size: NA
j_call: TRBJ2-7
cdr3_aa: CASSPKLAGGLQPEQYF
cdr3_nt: TGTGCCAGCTCACCAAAACTAGCGGGGGGGCTCCAACCCGAGCAGTACTTC

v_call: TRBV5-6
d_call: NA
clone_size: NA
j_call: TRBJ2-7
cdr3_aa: CASSWRQVIGYEQYF
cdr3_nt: TGTGCCAGCAGCTGGCGACAGGTCATTGGGTACGAGCAGTACTTC

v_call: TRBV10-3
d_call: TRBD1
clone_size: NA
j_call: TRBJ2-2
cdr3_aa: CAGQGATGELFF
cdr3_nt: TGTGCCGGGCAGGGGGCAACCGGGGAGCTGTTTTTT

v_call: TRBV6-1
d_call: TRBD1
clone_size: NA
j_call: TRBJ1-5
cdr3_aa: CASSLQGMDQPQHF
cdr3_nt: TGTGCCAGCAGCTTACAGGGGATGGACCAGCCCCAGCATTTT

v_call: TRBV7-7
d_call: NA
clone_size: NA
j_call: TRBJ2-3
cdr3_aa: CASSLSQFGDTQYF
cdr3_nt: TGTGCTAGCAGCTTATCACAGTTTGGAGATACGCAGTATTTT

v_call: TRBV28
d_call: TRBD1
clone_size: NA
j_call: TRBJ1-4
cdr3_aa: CARTGLSNEKLFF
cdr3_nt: TGTGCCAGGACAGGGCTATCTAATGAAAAACTGTTTTTT

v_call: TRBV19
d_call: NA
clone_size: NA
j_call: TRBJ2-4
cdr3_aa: CASSFRQAKNIQYF
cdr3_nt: TGTGCCAGTAGTTTCCGACAGGCCAAAAACATTCAGTACTTC

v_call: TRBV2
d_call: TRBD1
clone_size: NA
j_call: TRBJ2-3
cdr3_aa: CASSRAGGGIDTQYF
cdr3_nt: TGTGCCAGCAGTCGGGCAGGGGGCGGGATAGATACGCAGTATTTT

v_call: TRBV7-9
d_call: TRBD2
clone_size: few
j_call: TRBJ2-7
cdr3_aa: CASSKPTSGGSYEQYF
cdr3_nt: TGTGCCAGCAGCAAGCCCACTAGCGGGGGGTCCTACGAGCAGTACTTC

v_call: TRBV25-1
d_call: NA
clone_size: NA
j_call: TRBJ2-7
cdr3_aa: CATTGMVSYEQYF
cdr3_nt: TGTGCCACCACAGGGATGGTCTCCTACGAGCAGTACTTC

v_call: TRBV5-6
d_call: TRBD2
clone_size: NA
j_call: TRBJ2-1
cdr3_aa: CASSFLAGPYNEQFF
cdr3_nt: TGTGCCAGCAGCTTTCTAGCGGGGCCGTACAATGAGCAGTTCTTC

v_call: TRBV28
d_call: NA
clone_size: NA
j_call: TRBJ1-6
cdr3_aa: CASSLSSYNSPLHF
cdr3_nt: TGTGCCAGCAGTCTGAGCTCCTATAATTCACCCCTCCACTTT

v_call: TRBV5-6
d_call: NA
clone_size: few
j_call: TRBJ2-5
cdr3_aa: CASSLLEFQETQYF
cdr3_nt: TGTGCCAGCAGCTTGCTAGAATTCCAAGAGACCCAGTACTTC

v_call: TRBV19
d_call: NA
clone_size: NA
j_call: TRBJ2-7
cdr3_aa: CASSIGRRQIYEQYF
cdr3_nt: TGTGCCAGTAGTATAGGCCGGAGGCAGATCTACGAGCAGTACTTC

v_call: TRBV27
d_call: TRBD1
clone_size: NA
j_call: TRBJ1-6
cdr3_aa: CASRPTGGAGSPLHF
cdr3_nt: TGTGCCAGCAGACCTACAGGGGGCGCGGGATCACCCCTCCACTTT

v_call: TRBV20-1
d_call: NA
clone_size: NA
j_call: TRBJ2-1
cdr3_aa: CSAGQPNEQFF
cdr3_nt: TGCAGTGCTGGACAGCCCAATGAGCAGTTCTTC

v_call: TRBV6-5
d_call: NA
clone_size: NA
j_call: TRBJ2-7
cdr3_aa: CASSYGSLGSYEQYF
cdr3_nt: TGTGCCAGCAGTTACGGGAGTTTGGGCTCCTACGAGCAGTACTTC

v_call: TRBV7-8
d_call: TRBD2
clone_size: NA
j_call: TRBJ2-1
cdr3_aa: CASSSIAGPTGNEQFF
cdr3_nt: TGTGCCAGCAGCTCCATAGCGGGCCCGACGGGGAATGAGCAGTTCTTC

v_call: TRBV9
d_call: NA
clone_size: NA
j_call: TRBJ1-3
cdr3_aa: CASSAEFAGNTIYF
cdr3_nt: TGTGCCAGCAGCGCGGAGTTCGCTGGAAACACCATATATTTT

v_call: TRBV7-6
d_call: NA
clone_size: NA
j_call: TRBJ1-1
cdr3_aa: CASSFGMNTEAFF
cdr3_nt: TGTGCCAGCAGCTTCGGTATGAACACTGAAGCTTTCTTT

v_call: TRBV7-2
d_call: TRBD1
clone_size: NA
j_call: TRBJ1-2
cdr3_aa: CASSSGQGLGYTF
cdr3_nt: TGTGCCAGCAGCTCGGGACAGGGGCTCGGCTACACCTTC

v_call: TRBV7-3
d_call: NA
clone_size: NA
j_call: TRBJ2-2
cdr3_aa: CASSLARNTGELFF
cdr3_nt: TGTGCCAGCAGCCTCGCCAGAAATACCGGGGAGCTGTTTTTT

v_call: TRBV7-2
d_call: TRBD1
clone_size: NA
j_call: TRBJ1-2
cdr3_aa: CASSLGQGALGYTF
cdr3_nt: TGTGCCAGCAGCCTCGGACAGGGGGCATTAGGCTACACCTTC

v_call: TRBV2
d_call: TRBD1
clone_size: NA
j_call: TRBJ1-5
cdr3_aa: CASSEPGGHQPQHF
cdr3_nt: TGTGCCAGCAGTGAGCCAGGGGGCCATCAGCCCCAGCATTTT

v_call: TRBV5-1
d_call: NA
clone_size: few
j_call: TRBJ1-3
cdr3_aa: CASSFTPGGNTIYF
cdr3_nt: TGCGCCAGCAGCTTCACTCCGGGGGGAAACACCATATATTTT

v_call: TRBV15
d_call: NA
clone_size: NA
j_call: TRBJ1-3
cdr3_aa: CATSRDPGTGNTIYF
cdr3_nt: TGTGCCACCAGCAGAGATCCGGGAACAGGAAACACCATATATTTT

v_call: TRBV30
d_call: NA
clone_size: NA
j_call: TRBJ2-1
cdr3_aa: CAWNQALYNEQFF
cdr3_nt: TGTGCCTGGAATCAGGCATTATACAATGAGCAGTTCTTC

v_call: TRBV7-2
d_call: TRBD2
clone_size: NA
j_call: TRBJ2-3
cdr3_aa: CASSFRATSGGAGTQYF
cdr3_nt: TGTGCCAGCAGCTTTCGCGCGACTAGCGGGGGGGCCGGTACGCAGTATTTT